This TCR beta chain was sequenced during a study of CD8 T cells in Susac syndrome. This clonotype was seen only once. Reverse transcription used about 0.45 to 1 ug RNA and random hexamers. A single record per CDR3 protein comes from TCRdb applying MiXCR to the immunoSEQ multiplex PCR reads. The sample lists roughly 140,000 distinct CDR3 sequences; around 95% were seen once. Between the trimmed V and J ends, which lost 7 bases and 5 bases, there was a span of 15 bases. Germline V lookup: CDR1 MNHNY, CDR2 SVGAGI (reference sequence). The CDR3 runs 14 residues. Sample: CD4+ T cells from PBMCs. J is TRBJ2-1 and V is TRBV6-6; unclear D gene. This clonotype was sampled from a human donor with Susac syndrome. CDR3 nucleotide sequence: TGTGCCAGCACCCAAGAGGCAAAAAACAATGAGCAGTTCTTC. This sequence encodes CASTQEAKNNEQFF.